The T cell receptor (beta chain) under discussion was sequenced for a study of control samples from healthy donors and cancer patients. Sequencing used immunoSEQ multiplex PCR; TCRdb keeps in-frame clones, though not all of them. The table records about 63,000 clones, roughly 85% of them present only once. This CDR3 has 14 residues. V shed 0 bases and J shed 8 bases, with 10 bases lying between them. Germline V gene sequence: CDR1 SGHNT, CDR2 YENEEA. The clonotype comes from a middle-aged man in good health. The sequenced sample was blood. The chain combines TRBV11-3 with TRBJ2-2, with D unclear. CDR3 coding DNA: TGTGCCAGCAGCTTAGATCTACAAAAGGGGGAGCTGTTTTTT. As protein: CASSLDLQKGELFF.